What follows are 5 T cell receptor beta chains derived from one specimen sequenced in a study of cytomegalovirus exposure and HLA in healthy donors. Produced via immunoSEQ multiplex PCR; TCRdb's table is partial and in-frame only. The sample includes 170,000 or so clones, 75% to 90% of them seen just once. Sequenced sample: PBMCs. These receptors came from a man younger than 30 in good health and CMV-seropositive.

A single count supports this clone. The chain recombines TRBV5-4 with TRBJ2-3; no clear D. CDR1 and CDR2 from the germline V gene are SGHNT and YYREEE (reference sequence). V dropped 0 bases and J dropped 1 base, with 6 bases sitting between them. This CDR3 contains 14 residues. CDR3 in DNA: TGTGCCAGCAGCTTGGAAGCCGGCACAGATACGCAGTATTTT. Translation: CASSLEAGTDTQYF. The variable domain in full, with the rest retrieved from reference TRBV5-4 and TRBJ2-3, is ETGVTQSPTHLIKTRGQQVTLRCSSQSGHNTVSWYQQALGQGPQFIFQYYREEENGRGNFPPRFSGLQFPNYSSELNVNALELDDSALYLCASSLEAGTDTQYFGPGTRLTVL.

The chain joins TRBV9 to TRBJ1-4; perhaps TRBD1 as D (5 bases). CDR1 and CDR2 from the germline V gene are SGDLS and YYNGEE. The CDR3 loop spans 15 amino acids. Trimming left V 3 bases short and J 1 base short, with 10 bases between. The CDR3 here is CASSAREGTNEKLFF. Here the CDR3 DNA reads TGTGCCAGCAGCGCCAGGGAAGGAACTAATGAAAAACTGTTTTTT.

The rearrangement links TRBV28 to TRBJ2-7; possibly TRBD2 for D (5 bases). V shed 6 bases and J shed 5 bases, with 17 bases lying between them. The germline CDR1 and CDR2 sequences are MDHEN and SYDVKM. The CDR3 runs to 14 residues. CDR3 bases: TGTGCCAGCAGCCCCACTAGAAAGTTTGACGAGCAGTACTTC. Amino acid sequence: CASSPTRKFDEQYF.

The chain employs TRBV19 and TRBJ2-7; D remains ambiguous. Germline assignment: CDR1 LNHDA and CDR2 SQIVND (reference sequence). V was cut by 5 bases and J by 4 bases, with 15 bases left in between. The CDR3 runs to 14 residues. This CDR3 is CASSEVAEGYEQYF. The CDR3 nucleotides are TGTGCCAGTAGTGAGGTTGCTGAAGGTTACGAGCAGTACTTC.

The V call is TRBV5-1, the J call TRBJ1-2; 7 nucleotides align to TRBD1. Germline CDR1 reads SGHRS; CDR2 reads YFSETQ. The CDR3 covers 14 residues. V lost 4 bases, J lost 4 bases, and 7 bases stayed unmatched. This chain's CDR3 is CASSIQGDRYGYTF. In nucleotides, the CDR3 is TGCGCCAGCAGCATCCAGGGGGACCGCTATGGCTACACCTTC.